This T cell receptor (beta chain) derives from a study of T cells after yellow fever vaccination. Germline V gives CDR1 DFQATT, CDR2 SNEGSKA (reference sequence). Trimming shortened V by 6 bases and J by 8 bases, and 10 bases separated the two germline ends. The CDR3 spans 11 residues. TCRdb processed the 5' RACE reads anew with MiXCR; each CDR3 protein has one entry. The data contain roughly 68,000 distinct CDR3 sequences, about 6% of them seen just once; the ten biggest clones take up under 45%. The rearrangement links TRBV20-1 to TRBJ2-2; D unresolved. The sequences come from CD8+ T cells sorted from PBMCs, collected approximately 47 days after the first yellow fever vaccination. The source is a man between 18 and 29 years old who received the YFV17D yellow fever vaccine. This CDR3 reads CSAGFWGELFF. The DNA of the CDR3 is TGCAGTGCCGGTTTTTGGGGGGAGCTGTTTTTT.